This TCR beta chain was identified during a study of T-cell memory formation after mild COVID-19. Across the study: Clustering of TCRs was largely donor specific.

Constant-segment primers served in 5'RACE that generated TCR alpha and TCR beta cDNA libraries bearing sample barcodes and UMIs. MiXCR, run by TCRdb on the 5' RACE reads, gives a single entry per CDR3 protein. The repertoire consists of fewer than 650,000 distinct CDR3 sequences, with about a fifth occurring once and the leading ten covering around 9.2%. This clonotype has a count of ten or more. One end of the junction does not line up with germline, which may come from a read error. From germline, CDR1 is SGHRS and CDR2 YFSETQ. This CDR3 comprises 13 residues. The sequenced material came from PBMCs or a T cell subset sorted from them (not recorded which). This sequence originates from an adult woman who had mild COVID-19 (a few samples of this study predate the infection). Cell type and time point are not known. The rearrangement joins TRBV5-1 to TRBJ2-7; 9 bases map to TRBD2. The CDR3 coding sequence is TGTGCCAGCAGCCTAGCGGGGAACTACGAGCAGTACTTC. Protein sequence: CASSLAGNYEQYF.